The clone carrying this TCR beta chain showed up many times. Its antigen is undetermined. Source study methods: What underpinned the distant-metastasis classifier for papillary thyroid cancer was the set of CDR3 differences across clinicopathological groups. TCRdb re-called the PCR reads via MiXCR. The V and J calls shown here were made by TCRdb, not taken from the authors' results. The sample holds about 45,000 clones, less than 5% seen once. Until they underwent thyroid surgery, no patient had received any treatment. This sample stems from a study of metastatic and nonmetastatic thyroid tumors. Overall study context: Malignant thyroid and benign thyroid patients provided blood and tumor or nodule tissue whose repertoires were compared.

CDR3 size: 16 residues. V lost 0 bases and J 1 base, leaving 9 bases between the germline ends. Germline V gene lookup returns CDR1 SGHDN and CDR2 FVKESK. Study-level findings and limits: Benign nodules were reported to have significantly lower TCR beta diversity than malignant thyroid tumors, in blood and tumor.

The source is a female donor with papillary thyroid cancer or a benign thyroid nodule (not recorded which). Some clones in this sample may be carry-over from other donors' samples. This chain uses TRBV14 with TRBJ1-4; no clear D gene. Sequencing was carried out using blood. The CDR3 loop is CASSQDGEGTNEKLFF. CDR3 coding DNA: TGTGCCAGCAGCCAAGATGGGGAGGGAACTAATGAAAAACTGTTTTTT.